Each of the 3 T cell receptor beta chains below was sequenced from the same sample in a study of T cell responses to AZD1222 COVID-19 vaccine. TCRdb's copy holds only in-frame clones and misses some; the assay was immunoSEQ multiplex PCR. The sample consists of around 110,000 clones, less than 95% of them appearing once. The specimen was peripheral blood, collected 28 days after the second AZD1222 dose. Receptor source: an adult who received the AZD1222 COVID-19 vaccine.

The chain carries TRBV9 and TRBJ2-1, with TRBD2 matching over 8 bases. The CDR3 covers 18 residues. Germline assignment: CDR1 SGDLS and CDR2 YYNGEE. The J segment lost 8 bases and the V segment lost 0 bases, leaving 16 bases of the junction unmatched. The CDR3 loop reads CASSVGHGGGPPGDEQFF. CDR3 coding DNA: TGTGCCAGCAGCGTAGGGCACGGGGGGGGCCCCCCTGGCGATGAGCAGTTCTTC.

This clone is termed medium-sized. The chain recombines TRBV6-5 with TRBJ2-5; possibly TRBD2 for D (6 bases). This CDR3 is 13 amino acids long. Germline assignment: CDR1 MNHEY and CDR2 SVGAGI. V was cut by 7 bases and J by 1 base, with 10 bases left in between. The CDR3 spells CASNRDSQETQYF. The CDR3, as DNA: TGTGCCAGCAATAGGGACTCCCAAGAGACCCAGTACTTC.

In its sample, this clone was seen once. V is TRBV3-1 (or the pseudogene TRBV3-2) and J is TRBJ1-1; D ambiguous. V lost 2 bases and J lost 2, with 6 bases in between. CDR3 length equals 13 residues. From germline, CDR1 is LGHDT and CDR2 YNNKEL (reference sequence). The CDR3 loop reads CASSQSHNTEAFF. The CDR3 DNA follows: TGTGCCAGCAGCCAATCTCATAACACTGAAGCTTTCTTT.